Following are 13 T cell receptor beta chains from one sample sequenced in a study of tumor-infiltrating lymphocytes in localized non-small cell lung cancer. Sequencing used immunoSEQ multiplex PCR; TCRdb keeps in-frame clones, though not all of them. The sample lists some 30,000 clones, roughly 88% occurring once. Sequenced material: lung tumor tissue. Every receptor here comes from a human donor with non-small cell lung cancer.

This chain links TRBV5-6 with TRBJ1-1; D is ambiguous. Trimming shortened V by 3 bases and J by 1 base, and 10 bases separated the two germline ends. The CDR3 is 14 residues long. Germline CDR1 SGHDT, CDR2 YYEEEE. The DNA for the CDR3 is TGTGCCAGCAGCTCGCGGGCGGGGAACACTGAAGCTTTCTTT. As protein: CASSSRAGNTEAFF.

The genes are TRBV10-3 and TRBJ2-6; D is possibly TRBD1 (5 bases). The CDR3 extends over 16 amino acids. The germline V gene encodes CDR1 ENHRY and CDR2 SYGVKD. V gave up 2 bases and J gave up 1 base, with 9 bases separating them. The CDR3 nucleotides are TGTGCCATCAGTGAGCAAGCAGGGTCTGGGGCCAACGTCCTGACTTTC. Translated, it gives CAISEQAGSGANVLTF.

The chain is built from TRBV11-2 and TRBJ1-1; no definite D call. Germline loops: CDR1 SGHAT, CDR2 FQNNGV. V lost 1 base, J lost 1 base, and 7 bases lay in between. The CDR3 runs to 14 residues. The CDR3 reads CASSLAKGNTEAFF. As DNA, the CDR3 is TGTGCCAGCAGCTTAGCTAAGGGGAACACTGAAGCTTTCTTT. The full variable domain, its missing parts supplied by reference TRBV11-2 and TRBJ1-1, is EAGVAQSPRYKIIEKRQSVAFWCNPISGHATLYWYQQILGQGPKLLIQFQNNGVVDDSQLPKDRFSAERLKGVDSTLKIQPAKLEDSAVYLCASSLAKGNTEAFFGQGTRLTVV.

The chain links TRBV7-2 to TRBJ1-5; TRBD1 might be the D (6 bases). V lost 5 bases and J lost 2, with 16 bases in between. This CDR3 comprises 16 residues. Germline V CDR1 and CDR2: SGHTA, FQGNSA. The CDR3 spells CASSPKGGEGNQPQHF. CDR3 in DNA: TGTGCCAGCAGCCCCAAGGGGGGCGAGGGCAATCAGCCCCAGCATTTT.

This clone has a handful of counts. The CDR3 reads CASSIEGGNQPQHF. The CDR3 region has the DNA TGTGCCAGTAGTATAGAGGGGGGCAATCAGCCCCAGCATTTT. This chain connects TRBV19 to TRBJ1-5, with D perhaps TRBD1 (5 bases). This CDR3 is built from 14 residues. V lost 0 bases to trimming and J lost 2 bases, with 5 bases between them. Germline V lookup: CDR1 LNHDA, CDR2 SQIVND (reference sequence).

This clone was seen a few times. J is TRBJ1-5 and V is TRBV7-2; 7 positions match TRBD1. The CDR3 sequence is 15 residues long. V dropped 2 bases and J dropped 6; count of bases not matched to a gene: 7. Germline CDR1 is SGHTA and CDR2 is FQGNSA. DNA of the CDR3: TGTGCCAGCAGCTTAAGACAGGGAGGGGGTCAGCCCCAGCATTTT. It codes for CASSLRQGGGQPQHF.

This clone was seen a single time. The rearrangement links TRBV4-1 to TRBJ1-2; TRBD1 agrees at 9 bases. The CDR3 covers 18 residues. Germline CDR1 is MGHRA and CDR2 is YSYEKL. V trimming: 0 bases; J trimming: 4 bases; junction bases outside the gene matches: 12. CDR3 nucleotide sequence: TGCGCCAGCAGCCAAGATCCCGGGACAGGGATTATCGGCTATGGCTACACCTTC. This sequence encodes CASSQDPGTGIIGYGYTF.

This clone is a singleton in its sample. The CDR3 sequence: CASSLGLVQETQYF. For the CDR3, the DNA is TGTGCCAGCAGCTTAGGGTTGGTCCAAGAGACCCAGTACTTC. The rearrangement links TRBV7-9 to TRBJ2-5; D is unclear. V was shortened by 1 base and J by 1 base, with 7 bases between the two germline ends. There are 14 residues in the CDR3. The germline gives CDR1 SEHNR, CDR2 FQNEAQ (reference sequence).

The V gene is TRBV7-2, the J gene TRBJ2-7, with TRBD1 identical over 7 bases. Germline CDR1 and CDR2: SGHTA and FQGNSA. The ends lost 5 bases at V and 5 bases at J; junction bases unmatched: 9. The CDR3 runs 14 residues. The CDR3 DNA reads as TGTGCCAGCAGCCCACAGGGGAGTAACGACGAGCAGTACTTC. It codes for CASSPQGSNDEQYF.

The genes are TRBV9 and TRBJ2-1; weak D call: TRBD2 (6 bases). The CDR3 spans 16 residues. Looked up from germline, CDR1 is SGDLS and CDR2 is YYNGEE. V was pared by 0 bases and J by 0 bases, with 10 bases between. CDR3 residues: CASSVDRRGSYNEQFF. The CDR3 nucleotides are TGTGCCAGCAGCGTAGACCGGCGGGGCTCCTACAATGAGCAGTTCTTC. Filled out from reference TRBV9 and TRBJ2-1, the complete variable domain reads DSGVTQTPKHLITATGQRVTLRCSPRSGDLSVYWYQQSLDQGLQFLIQYYNGEERAKGNILERFSAQQFPDLHSELNLSSLELGDSALYFCASSVDRRGSYNEQFFGPGTRLTVL.

CDR3 protein: CASTAPGGNQPQHF. The CDR3 region has the DNA TGTGCCAGCACCGCCCCTGGGGGGAATCAGCCCCAGCATTTT. This rearrangement joins TRBV6-6 to TRBJ1-5; possible D gene TRBD1, 5 bases. Trimming took off 7 bases at V and 4 bases at J, with 14 bases between the two ends. Germline CDR1 MNHNY, CDR2 SVGAGI (reference sequence). The CDR3 is 14 amino acids.

The rearrangement joins TRBV7-2 to TRBJ1-3; 7 bases agree with TRBD1. Germline V gene sequence: CDR1 SGHTA, CDR2 FQGNSA. The CDR3 totals 14 residues. The V gene end was trimmed by 6 bases and the J gene end by 2 bases; junction bases not matched to a gene: 4. CDR3 DNA: TGTGCCAGCAGTCCCACAGGGGCTGGAAACACCATATATTTT. The encoded protein is CASSPTGAGNTIYF.

This clone has a single count. The V call is TRBV7-9, the J call TRBJ1-2, with D unresolved. Germline V gene sequence: CDR1 SEHNR, CDR2 FQNEAQ (reference sequence). Trimming took 1 base from V and 2 from J, leaving 5 bases between them. CDR3 length: 13 amino acids. The CDR3 bases are TGTGCCAGCAGCTTAGACACCAACTATGGCTACACCTTC. Translated: CASSLDTNYGYTF.